This note documents a single T cell receptor (beta chain) sequence. Its antigen is unknown. This sample was included in a study of T cell responses to AZD1222 COVID-19 vaccine. Whole-study findings and limits: Baseline testing showed seropositivity in only a handful of AZD1222 recipients. Sampling captured repertoires only after the peak T cell response. Unmutated variant regions are reportedly targeted by nearly half of spike-specific TCRs. Receipt of two AZD1222 doses was followed by a rise in Spike-specific TCR breadth and depth.

Generated by immunoSEQ multiplex PCR, the TCRdb table keeps only in-frame clones and is missing some. The sample includes 140,000 to 150,000 clones, roughly nine tenths seen only once; the top ten take 3% to 4%. The germline V gene has CDR1 LGHNA and CDR2 YSLEER. Trimming took 0 bases from V and 4 from J, leaving 10 bases between them. The CDR3 is made up of 14 amino acids. Here the sequenced sample was peripheral blood, taken 28 days after the second AZD1222 dose. The origin of this receptor is an adult who received the AZD1222 COVID-19 vaccine. J is TRBJ2-7 and V is TRBV4-3; D not certain. Here the CDR3 DNA reads TGCGCCAGCAGCCAAGAGACCTCTATTTACGAGCAGTACTTC. Translating gives CASSQETSIYEQYF.